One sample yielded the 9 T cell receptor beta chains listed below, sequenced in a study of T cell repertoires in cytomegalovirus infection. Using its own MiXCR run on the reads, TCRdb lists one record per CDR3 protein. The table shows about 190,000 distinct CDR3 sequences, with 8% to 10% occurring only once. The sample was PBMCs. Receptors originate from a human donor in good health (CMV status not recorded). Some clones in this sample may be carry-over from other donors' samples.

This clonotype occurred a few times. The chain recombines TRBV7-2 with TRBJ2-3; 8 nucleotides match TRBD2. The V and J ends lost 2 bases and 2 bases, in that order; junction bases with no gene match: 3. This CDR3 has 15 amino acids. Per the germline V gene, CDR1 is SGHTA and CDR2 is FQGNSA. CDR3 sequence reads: CASSLQAGVTDTQYF. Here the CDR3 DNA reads TGTGCCAGCAGCTTACAAGCGGGGGTCACAGATACGCAGTATTTT.

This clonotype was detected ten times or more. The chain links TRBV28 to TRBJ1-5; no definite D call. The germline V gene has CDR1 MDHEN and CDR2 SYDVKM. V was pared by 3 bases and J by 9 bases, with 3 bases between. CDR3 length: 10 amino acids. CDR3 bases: TGTGCCAGCAGTTTCGGGCCCCAGCATTTT. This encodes CASSFGPQHF.

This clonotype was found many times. The CDR3 nucleotides are TGTGCCAGCAGCTTAGGCCCACAGAATTCACCCCTCCACTTT. It codes for CASSLGPQNSPLHF. This sequence joins TRBV7-9 and TRBJ1-6; D is undetermined. CDR3 length equals 14 residues. V shed 1 base and J shed 7 bases, with 8 bases lying between them. Germline V CDR1 and CDR2: SEHNR, FQNEAQ (reference sequence).

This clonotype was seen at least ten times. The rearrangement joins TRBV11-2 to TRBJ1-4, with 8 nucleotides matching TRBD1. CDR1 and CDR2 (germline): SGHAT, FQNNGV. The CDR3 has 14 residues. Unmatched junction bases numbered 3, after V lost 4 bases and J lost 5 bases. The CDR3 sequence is CASSSRQGNEKLFF. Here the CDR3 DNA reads TGTGCCAGCAGCTCCCGACAGGGGAATGAAAAACTGTTTTTT.

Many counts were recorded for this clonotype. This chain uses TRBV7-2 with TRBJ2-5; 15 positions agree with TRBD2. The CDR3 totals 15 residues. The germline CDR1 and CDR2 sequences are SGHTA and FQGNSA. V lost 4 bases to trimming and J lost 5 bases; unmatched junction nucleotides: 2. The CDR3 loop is CASSSGTSGRETQYF. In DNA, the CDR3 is TGTGCCAGCAGCTCCGGGACTAGCGGGAGGGAGACCCAGTACTTC.

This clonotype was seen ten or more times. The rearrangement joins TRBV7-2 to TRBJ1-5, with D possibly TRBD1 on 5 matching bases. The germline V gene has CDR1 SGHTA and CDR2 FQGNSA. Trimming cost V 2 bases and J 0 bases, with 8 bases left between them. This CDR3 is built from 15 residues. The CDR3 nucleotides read TGTGCCAGCAGCTTACAGGGAAATAGCAATCAGCCCCAGCATTTT. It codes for CASSLQGNSNQPQHF. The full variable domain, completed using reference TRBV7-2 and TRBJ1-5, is GAGVSQSPSNKVTEKGKDVELRCDPISGHTALYWYRQSLGQGLEFLIYFQGNSAPDKSGLPSDRFSAERTGGSVSTLTIQRTQQEDSAVYLCASSLQGNSNQPQHFGDGTRLSIL.

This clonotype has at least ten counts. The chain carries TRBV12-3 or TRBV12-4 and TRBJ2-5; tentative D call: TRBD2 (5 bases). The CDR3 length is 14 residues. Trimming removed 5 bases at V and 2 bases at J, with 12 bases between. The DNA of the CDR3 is TGTGCCAGCAGTAAGGGTACGGGGCAAGAGACCCAGTACTTC. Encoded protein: CASSKGTGQETQYF.

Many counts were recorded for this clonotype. The CDR3 spells CAISVQGSVEAFF. CDR3 sequence (DNA): TGTGCCATCTCGGTTCAGGGTTCGGTTGAAGCTTTCTTT. The J gene is TRBJ1-1, the V gene TRBV10-3, with D perhaps TRBD1 (5 bases). The CDR3 runs to 13 residues. Germline CDR1 and CDR2: ENHRY and SYGVKD. Trimming took off 8 bases at V and 7 bases at J, with 17 bases between the two ends.

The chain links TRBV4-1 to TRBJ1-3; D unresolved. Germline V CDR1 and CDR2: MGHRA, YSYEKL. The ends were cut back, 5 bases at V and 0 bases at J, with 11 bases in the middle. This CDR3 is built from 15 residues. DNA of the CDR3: TGCGCCAGCAGCGAGGCCTCCTACTCTGGAAACACCATATATTTT. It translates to CASSEASYSGNTIYF.